This section outlines one T cell receptor (beta chain) sequence together with its context. Its target antigen remains unknown. No much larger clonotype is one base removed from it; base qualities were not supplied. Trimming removed 0 bases from V and 0 bases from J, leaving 11 bases between the germline ends. The CDR3 has 15 amino acids, counting the end cysteine and phenylalanine. CDR3 DNA only is kept here, 45 bases in frame from base 1. The germline V gene (reference sequence) supplies CDR1 GTSNPN and CDR2 SVGIG. The sample's time point, from its label and the paper: baseline before first vaccination. In light of the paper, this sample's treatment or condition label describes: meningococcal conjugate vaccine given as trial control. Samples from vaccinated people were obtained from the UK trials COV001 and COV002, which included a single-blind randomized controlled phase 2/3 trial of AZD1222 (ChAdOx1 nCoV-19) in healthy adults. For TCRbeta chain sequencing, PBMC samples were collected from trial participants at day 0 and at day 28 after the second dose.

This sample was taken from a study of T cell responses to AZD1222 COVID-19 vaccine (dated by TCRdb to the early 2020s). At the level of the whole study: A total of 240 or so trial participants underwent TCR sequencing, of whom nearly 210 had received two doses of AZD1222 and around 25 had received two doses of the MenACWY control vaccine. Trial participants were enrolled by age into subgroups of 18-55, 56-69 and 70-plus years, and about 150, 27 and 61 TCR-sequenced participants, respectively, were included in these subgroups. Results and caveats for the whole study, not just this receptor: The 56-69-year group was small, and its depth increase did not reach significance, likely because of low power. The vaccine-associated CD4 TCRs covered the entire spike protein, and the dominant responses fell in regions 160-218 and 743-854. Conclusions about previously exposed vaccinees were limited because only six or seven AZD1222 recipients were SARS-CoV-2 seropositive at baseline. After two AZD1222 doses, both the breadth and the depth of spike-specific TCRs were significantly higher than at day 0 and than in MenACWY recipients. Participants were mostly white British, with more females than males. The authors suggested clonal diversity may have been underestimated. Epitopes outside the regions mutated in the B.1.351 and B.1.1.7 variants were reportedly recognized by nearly half of the unique spike-specific TCRs. Because no day 14 peak-response samples were available, repertoires were characterized only after the peak T cell response.

The CDR3 regions of human TCRbeta chains were subjected to immunosequencing. On the authors' methods: TCRs in the repertoires were compared against a reference library of SARS-CoV-2-specific TCRs that had been generated with the MIRA antigen-specificity platform. Breadth was defined as the fraction of unique TCRs that were SARS-CoV-2-associated, and depth was defined as the fraction of total T cells that were SARS-CoV-2-associated. Using the MIRA data, each spike-specific TCR was assigned both to the spike region to which the TCR was reactive and to a CD4 or CD8 class. Log10-transformed breadth and depth values were compared by one-way ANOVA with Sidak's multiple comparisons tests. TCRdb holds this immuneACCESS table with in-frame rearrangements only. Some clones are missing; in checked studies, unresolved V genes explain under half, and the rest has no known cause. The V and J calls and clone size are taken from that table; D and trimming were inferred from the DNA. The sample table contains about 78,000 clones; only one count was recorded for roughly 86% of them. 5% of the sample is in the top ten clones.

This specimen was peripheral blood, taken on day 0 of MenACWY control vaccination. The clonotype originates from an adult in good health. The V gene is TRBV30 and the J gene is TRBJ1-1, and possibly TRBD1, on 6 matching bases. The DNA is as follows: TGTGCCTGGAGTGTAATGGGGGGCATGAACACTGAAGCTTTCTTT. This translates into CAWSVMGGMNTEAFF.